This T cell receptor (beta chain) came from a study of response to subunit inactivated influenza vaccine. The CDR3 loop spans 13 amino acids. The germline V gene encodes CDR1 MDHEN and CDR2 SYDVKM. Trimming took 11 bases from V and 3 from J, leaving 17 bases between them. The study's findings and limits: Authors suggested seasonal influenza vaccinations each recruit few new T cells.

TCRdb recomputed calls from the RT-PCR reads with MiXCR, one row per CDR3 protein. This sample has roughly 630,000 distinct CDR3 sequences, with 12% to 15% found just once. In this sample, this clonotype turned up a few times. No antigen is known for it. V gene TRBV28 combines with J gene TRBJ2-7; maybe TRBD1 (5 bases). The input for sequencing was PBMCs from blood, taken approximately 15 days before vaccination. The receptor's source is a man between 45 and 60 years old who received an inactivated influenza vaccine. The CDR3 is CAPLGQGYYEQYF. The CDR3 bases are TGTGCCCCCTTAGGGCAGGGATACTACGAGCAGTACTTC.